This note documents a single T cell receptor (beta chain) sequence. Its specific antigen is unknown. One base away there is no much larger clone; base qualities are not given. TCRbeta CDR3 regions were amplified from genomic DNA using the immunoSEQ Assay, a bias-controlled multiplex PCR. Per the source publication's procedure: Nucleated cell counts per sample were estimated from amplification of reference gene primers within the assay. Sequence reads were collapsed and filtered to measure the absolute abundance of every unique TCRbeta CDR3 rearrangement. For each sample, productive Simpson clonality was calculated by taking the square root of Simpson's diversity index across productive rearrangements. What TCRdb holds here is the immuneACCESS table cut down to in-frame rearrangements. Part of the clones is not present; checked against another copy, under half of the missing clones reflect an unresolved V gene, and the others are unexplained. V, J and clone size are those of that table, while D and trimming were read from the DNA. The sample has hundreds of thousands of clones on record, 70% to 90% of them singletons. The ten largest clonotypes hold roughly 0.78% of the sample.

These data are taken from a study of blood T cell repertoires in COVID-19 (dated by TCRdb to 2018 to 2020). A note on the overall study: Samples covering the acute and convalescent phases of COVID-19 were provided by collaborators in the United States, Italy and Spain. Subjects who had been exposed to COVID-19, were actively infected with it, or had recovered from it provided the deeply sampled blood TCRbeta repertoires that made up the dataset. Where HLA class I and class II types were available, the types were taken from metadata supplied by the sample provider, not from assay-based typing. Samples were obtained from the ongoing ImmuneRACE study (first 160 participants) and from over 1,000 subjects provided by 6 global collaborators. The material from the prospective study consisted of cDNA or gDNA derived from T cells, B-cell-depleted T cells, or PBMCs. Sample metadata almost always included a de-identified subject ID, COVID-19 status, age in years and sex. A freely available public database, intended as a resource for researchers studying the immune response to SARS-CoV-2, is where the repertoires were released. General conclusions and limits of the study: Clinical and demographic metadata were provided uncurated, with the amount varying by source and participant.

One collaborating source in Seattle enrolled patients during active infection and followed them longitudinally through the course of disease. The collaborating institutions used their own protocols to collect whole blood in K2EDTA tubes. For TCRbeta analysis, collaborators shipped samples as frozen whole blood, isolated PBMCs, or DNA extracted from either of those sample types. The germline V gene yields SGHVS for CDR1 and FQNEAQ for CDR2. From the cysteine up to the phenylalanine, the CDR3 has a length of 15 residues. The read is trimmed to its CDR3 DNA, 45 bases read in frame from base 1. The V end gives up 5 bases and the J end 4 bases, leaving 5 bases in the junction not matched to a gene.

The chain is encoded by TRBV7-8 joined to TRBJ2-1, and 10 junction bases match TRBD2. The specimen sequenced was peripheral blood. The clonotype originates from a young man with COVID-19, enrolled during active disease. The CDR3 in this case is CASSQGLASYNEQFF. The DNA sequence is given as TGTGCCAGCAGCCAGGGACTAGCGTCGTACAATGAGCAGTTCTTC.